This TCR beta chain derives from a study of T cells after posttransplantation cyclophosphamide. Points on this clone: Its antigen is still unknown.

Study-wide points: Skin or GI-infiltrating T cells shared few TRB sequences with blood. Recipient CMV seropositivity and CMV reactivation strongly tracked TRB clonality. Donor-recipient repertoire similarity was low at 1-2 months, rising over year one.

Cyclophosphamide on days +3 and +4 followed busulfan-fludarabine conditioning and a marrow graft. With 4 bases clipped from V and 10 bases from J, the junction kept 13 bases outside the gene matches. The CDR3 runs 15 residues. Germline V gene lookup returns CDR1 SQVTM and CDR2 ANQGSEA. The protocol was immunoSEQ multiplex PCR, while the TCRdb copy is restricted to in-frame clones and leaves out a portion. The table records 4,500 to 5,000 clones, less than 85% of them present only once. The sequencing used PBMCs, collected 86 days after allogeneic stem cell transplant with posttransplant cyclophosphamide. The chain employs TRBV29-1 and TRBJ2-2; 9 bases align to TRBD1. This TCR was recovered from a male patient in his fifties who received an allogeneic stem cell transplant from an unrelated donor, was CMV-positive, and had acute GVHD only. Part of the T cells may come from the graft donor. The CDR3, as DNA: TGCAGCGTTGGTGGGGACAGGGTAGCGAGCGCGGAGCTGTTTTTT. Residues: CSVGGDRVASAELFF.